Listed below are T cell receptor beta chains from one sample, sequenced in a study of shared clonotypes between healthy human individuals. TCRdb keeps only in-frame clones here, not all; method: immunoSEQ multiplex PCR. The sample includes 2 million to 2.5 million clones, 85% to 95% seen only once; the top ten take 0.3% to 0.45%. Sequences were obtained from naive CD4+ T cells from PBMCs. The receptors were sampled from a man aged 18 to 30 in good health. Some clones in this sample may be carry-over from other donors' samples. CDR3s include the opening cysteine and the closing phenylalanine or tryptophan. A D gene is named only where the DNA matches it firmly. Clone size is not always given. Where it is, it says once, few, many or a class for expanded clones.

D gene: .; J gene: TRBJ1-1; V gene: TRBV18; clone size: .; CDR3 protein: CASSPPSPNTEAFF; CDR3 DNA: TGTGCCAGCTCACCCCCGTCGCCGAACACTGAAGCTTTCTTT
D gene: .; J gene: TRBJ2-3; V gene: TRBV11-3; clone size: once; CDR3 protein: CASSLEVASDTQYF; CDR3 DNA: TGTGCCAGCAGCTTAGAGGTAGCTTCAGATACGCAGTATTTT
D gene: TRBD1; J gene: TRBJ1-1; V gene: TRBV7-8; clone size: .; CDR3 protein: CASSPRKLQGKGMNTEAFF; CDR3 DNA: TGTGCCAGCAGCCCTCGGAAACTACAGGGGAAGGGGATGAACACTGAAGCTTTCTTT
D gene: .; J gene: TRBJ1-1; V gene: TRBV30; clone size: .; CDR3 protein: CAWSGQMNTEAFF; CDR3 DNA: TGTGCCTGGAGTGGACAGATGAACACTGAAGCTTTCTTT
D gene: TRBD2; J gene: TRBJ2-2; V gene: TRBV7-7; clone size: .; CDR3 protein: CASSLNSGTSPGELFF; CDR3 DNA: TGTGCCAGCAGCTTAAACTCCGGGACTAGTCCCGGGGAGCTGTTTTTT
D gene: .; J gene: TRBJ1-3; V gene: TRBV30; clone size: .; CDR3 protein: CAWSVSRTAYSGNTIYF; CDR3 DNA: TGTGCCTGGAGTGTCTCCCGGACTGCCTACTCTGGAAACACCATATATTTT
D gene: .; J gene: TRBJ2-7; V gene: TRBV6-1; clone size: .; CDR3 protein: CASSESGVSYEQYF; CDR3 DNA: TGTGCCAGCAGTGAATCGGGGGTCTCCTACGAGCAGTACTTC
D gene: .; J gene: TRBJ2-1; V gene: TRBV6-1; clone size: once; CDR3 protein: CASSDLNGANEQFF; CDR3 DNA: TGTGCCAGCAGTGATTTAAACGGGGCCAATGAGCAGTTCTTC
D gene: .; J gene: TRBJ2-1; V gene: TRBV11-1; clone size: .; CDR3 protein: CASSLGTLGEQFF; CDR3 DNA: TGTGCCAGCAGCTTAGGGACGTTGGGTGAGCAGTTCTTC
D gene: TRBD2; J gene: TRBJ2-1; V gene: TRBV7-9; clone size: .; CDR3 protein: CASSRTVSRLAASNEQFF; CDR3 DNA: TGTGCCAGCAGCAGGACAGTCTCCCGACTAGCGGCCAGCAATGAGCAGTTCTTC
D gene: TRBD2; J gene: TRBJ2-1; V gene: TRBV18; clone size: .; CDR3 protein: CASSPGTSGAYNEQFF; CDR3 DNA: TGTGCCAGCTCACCAGGAACTAGCGGGGCGTACAATGAGCAGTTCTTC
D gene: .; J gene: TRBJ2-7; V gene: TRBV5-4; clone size: .; CDR3 protein: CASSFSSSYEQYF; CDR3 DNA: TGTGCCAGCAGCTTCTCAAGCTCCTACGAGCAGTACTTC
D gene: .; J gene: TRBJ2-1; V gene: TRBV7-2; clone size: .; CDR3 protein: CASSLPEGFPRNEQFF; CDR3 DNA: TGTGCCAGCAGCTTACCCGAGGGGTTCCCGAGGAATGAGCAGTTCTTC
D gene: .; J gene: TRBJ1-5; V gene: TRBV19; clone size: .; CDR3 protein: CASSIRQGGQPQHF; CDR3 DNA: TGTGCCAGTAGTATTCGGCAGGGTGGTCAGCCCCAGCATTTT